The source of this T cell receptor (beta chain) is a study of shared clonotypes between healthy human individuals. In the study overall: Serving as donors were two women and a few men, whose ages spanned 18 to 49.

The study's findings and limits: Few donors limited the genetic and exposure-history diversity represented.

Concerning this clone: Its specificity is not known.

The authors divided CD4+ cells into CD45RA+ naive and CD45RA-negative memory subsets. The CDR3 loop spans 12 amino acids. The germline V gene encodes CDR1 GTSNPN and CDR2 SVGIG (reference sequence). J gave up 12 bases and V 1 base, and 5 bases lay outside the gene matches. Clones were sequenced by immunoSEQ multiplex PCR, and TCRdb holds only the in-frame ones, with some missing. This table holds roughly 1,000,000 clones, around 78% found once. This sequence originates from a man younger than 35 in good health. Some clones in this sample may be carry-over from other donors' samples. This chain connects TRBV30 to TRBJ2-3; 9 nucleotides line up with TRBD2. Material: memory CD4+ T cells from PBMCs. Subset specified: CD45RA-negative fraction. The CDR3, as DNA: TGTGCCTGGAGTGGTAATAGCGGGAGTCAGTATTTT. Protein sequence: CAWSGNSGSQYF.